The 32 T cell receptor beta chains reported below all come from one sample, sequenced in a study of beta chain features in type 1 diabetes. All of the isolated RNA was reverse transcribed, so expressed TCRB transcripts were sequenced. Profiled with immunoSEQ multiplex PCR; TCRdb holds only in-frame clones, not every one. Counted here are approximately 90,000 clones, approximately 32% occurring once; the ten biggest clones make up 0.4% to 0.45%. Sequencing input: stem cell memory CD4+ T cells from blood. The source is a woman aged 18-29 years in good health.

The J gene is TRBJ1-1, the V gene TRBV11-2; no firm D call. Germline V lookup: CDR1 SGHAT, CDR2 FQNNGV. The ends were cut back, 5 bases at V and 1 base at J, with 11 bases in the middle. CDR3 length: 14 amino acids. CDR3 sequence reads: CASSHIPKNTEAFF. The CDR3 DNA is TGTGCCAGCAGCCACATTCCGAAGAACACTGAAGCTTTCTTT.

This clone occurred a few times. The CDR3 is CASSPPNGNTEAFF. As DNA, the CDR3 is TGTGCCAGCTCACCACCGAACGGGAACACTGAAGCTTTCTTT. V is TRBV18 and J is TRBJ1-1; unclear D gene. Germline V gene sequence: CDR1 KGHSH, CDR2 LQKENI. V was trimmed by 0 bases and J by 1 base, leaving 6 bases between them. The CDR3 has 14 residues.

The chain carries TRBV6-1 and TRBJ2-3; tentative D call: TRBD2 (6 bases). Germline CDR1 MNHNS, CDR2 SASEGT. Trimming stripped 5 bases from V and 3 bases from J, with 12 bases between. CDR3 size: 14 residues. In DNA form, the CDR3 reads TGTGCCAGCAGTCCGGCGGGGAGGACAGATACGCAGTATTTT. Protein product: CASSPAGRTDTQYF.

This clone was picked up a small number of times. In DNA, the CDR3 is TGTGCCAGCAGCTTAGAGCGGCGTCCGGGCTATGGCTACACCTTC. It translates to CASSLERRPGYGYTF. This chain uses TRBV7-2 with TRBJ1-2, with D unresolved. Germline V CDR1 and CDR2: SGHTA, FQGNSA. The CDR3 covers 15 residues. Trimming left V 1 base short and J 4 bases short, with 13 bases between.

This clone was found a few times. The rearrangement links TRBV5-1 to TRBJ2-2, with D possibly TRBD1 on 6 matching bases. Germline values: CDR1 SGHRS, CDR2 YFSETQ. V shed 1 base and J shed 5 bases, with 12 bases lying between them. The CDR3 contains 15 residues. CDR3: CASSLKQGMTGELFF. The CDR3 DNA reads TGCGCCAGCAGCTTGAAACAGGGTATGACCGGGGAGCTGTTTTTT.

The V call is TRBV27, the J call TRBJ1-2, with 10 bases aligning to TRBD1. CDR3 length: 14 amino acids. With V trimmed by 3 bases and J by 8 bases, 6 bases remained unmatched. Germline V gives CDR1 MNHEY, CDR2 SMNVEV (reference sequence). The CDR3 DNA reads as TGTGCCAGCAGTTTGGACAGGGGGAAGGAGGGCTACACCTTC. Translating gives CASSLDRGKEGYTF.

The V call is TRBV7-9, the J call TRBJ2-7; tentatively, D is TRBD2 (5 bases). This CDR3 is 11 amino acids long. From germline, CDR1 is SEHNR and CDR2 FQNEAQ (reference sequence). The CDR3 bases are TGTTCTGTAGCGAGCTCCTACGAGCAGTACTTC. It is translated as CSVASSYEQYF.

This clone was recorded a few times. The chain uses TRBV4-3 and TRBJ1-2; D gene uncertain. Germline V gene lookup returns CDR1 LGHNA and CDR2 YSLEER. This CDR3 is built from 15 residues. Trimming took off 0 bases at V and 3 bases at J, with 11 bases between the two ends. CDR3 DNA: TGCGCCAGCAGCCAAGATCCGGTCGCTGACTATGGCTACACCTTC. It yields the protein CASSQDPVADYGYTF.

J is TRBJ2-1 and V is TRBV18; possible D gene TRBD1, 5 bases. V lost 0 bases and J lost 9, with 18 bases in between. Looked up from germline, CDR1 is KGHSH and CDR2 is LQKENI. This CDR3 is built from 16 residues. CDR3 bases: TGTGCCAGCTCACCACCGTCGTCACTTGTTCAGGGTGAGCAGTTCTTC. It codes for CASSPPSSLVQGEQFF.

This chain connects TRBV19 to TRBJ2-2, with 12 bases fitting TRBD1. The ends lost 4 bases at V and 4 bases at J; junction bases unmatched: 10. Germline CDR1 is LNHDA and CDR2 is SQIVND (reference sequence). This CDR3 has 18 amino acids. CDR3 sequence: CASSTPQGQGAPTGELFF. Written as DNA, the CDR3 is TGTGCCAGTAGTACCCCTCAGGGACAGGGGGCGCCCACCGGGGAGCTGTTTTTT.

This clone was seen more than once but under ten times. The chain combines TRBV5-1 with TRBJ2-7; 8 bases map to TRBD2. Germline CDR1 and CDR2: SGHRS and YFSETQ. The CDR3 loop spans 16 amino acids. V gave up 2 bases and J gave up 4 bases; unmatched junction bases: 11. This CDR3 is CASSLSREAPGYEQYF. For the CDR3, the DNA is TGCGCCAGCAGCTTATCGCGGGAGGCTCCTGGTTACGAGCAGTACTTC.

The V and J genes are TRBV7-2 and TRBJ2-1; 10 nucleotides match TRBD2. The length of the CDR3 is 15 residues. From germline, CDR1 is SGHTA and CDR2 FQGNSA. V gave up 6 bases and J gave up 5 bases; unmatched junction bases: 7. The CDR3 loop reads CASSFSGGTNNEQFF. CDR3 nucleotide sequence: TGTGCCAGCAGTTTTAGCGGGGGGACAAACAATGAGCAGTTCTTC.

The chain has TRBV5-8 and TRBJ2-1; 16 bases are shared with TRBD2. This CDR3 region has 16 residues. The trim removed 4 bases at V and 7 bases at J, leaving 5 bases unmatched. The germline CDR1 and CDR2 sequences are SGHTS and YDEGEE. CDR3 nucleotides: TGTGCCAGCAGCCAGGGACTAGCGGGAGGGTCGAATGAGCAGTTCTTC. This encodes CASSQGLAGGSNEQFF.

This clone occurred a few times. This sequence joins TRBV2 and TRBJ2-2; no clear D gene. In germline, CDR1 is SNHLY, CDR2 FYNNEI. The CDR3 sequence is 13 residues long. Trimming left V 4 bases short and J 1 base short, with 4 bases between. The chain's CDR3 is CASSVQNTGELFF. Here the CDR3 DNA reads TGTGCCAGCAGTGTTCAGAACACCGGGGAGCTGTTTTTT.

This clone was counted only a few times. The J gene is TRBJ1-1, the V gene TRBV5-1; tentatively, D is TRBD1 (5 bases). V lost 7 bases, J lost 3 bases, and 22 bases lay in between. The germline gives CDR1 SGHRS, CDR2 YFSETQ. The CDR3 length is 16 residues. The CDR3 loop reads CASSGGDRAGDTEAFF. CDR3 DNA: TGCGCCAGCTCGGGCGGGGACCGGGCTGGCGACACTGAAGCTTTCTTT.

The genes are TRBV16 and TRBJ2-7; TRBD2 matches 7 bases. Trimming at V came to 2 bases and at J to 2 bases, leaving 0 bases not matched to a gene. The CDR3 runs 13 residues. Germline CDR1 KGHSY, CDR2 FQNENV. This CDR3 is CASSQGGAYEQYF. DNA of the CDR3: TGTGCCAGCAGCCAAGGGGGGGCCTACGAGCAGTACTTC.

V is TRBV18 and J is TRBJ2-5; tentative D call: TRBD1 (5 bases). Per germline, CDR1 KGHSH and CDR2 LQKENI. The CDR3 has 13 residues. V was clipped by 5 bases and J by 2 bases, with 9 bases between them. The CDR3 nucleotides read TGTGCCAGCTCAACGCAGGGACAAGAGACCCAGTACTTC. The encoded protein is CASSTQGQETQYF. The full variable domain, completed using reference TRBV18 and TRBJ2-5, is NAGVMQNPRHLVRRRGQEARLRCSPMKGHSHVYWYRQLPEEGLKFMVYLQKENIIDESGMPKERFSAEFPKEGPSILRIQQVVRGDSAAYFCASSTQGQETQYFGPGTRLLVL.

There are a few counts of this clone. V is TRBV18 and J is TRBJ1-2; no reliable D call. V lost 3 bases and J 8 bases, leaving 13 bases between the germline ends. The CDR3 has 13 residues. From germline, CDR1 is KGHSH and CDR2 LQKENI. CDR3 region: CASSPADGGGYTF. The CDR3, as DNA: TGTGCCAGCTCACCGGCCGACGGCGGCGGCTACACCTTC. Drawing the rest from reference TRBV18 and TRBJ1-2, the complete variable domain is NAGVMQNPRHLVRRRGQEARLRCSPMKGHSHVYWYRQLPEEGLKFMVYLQKENIIDESGMPKERFSAEFPKEGPSILRIQQVVRGDSAAYFCASSPADGGGYTFGSGTRLTVV.

The chain carries TRBV5-1 and TRBJ2-2; 8 nucleotides agree with TRBD1. The CDR3 totals 15 residues. Germline loops: CDR1 SGHRS, CDR2 YFSETQ. The J segment lost 4 bases and the V segment lost 3 bases, leaving 5 bases of the junction unmatched. The CDR3 spells CASSSQGATTGELFF. The CDR3 DNA reads as TGCGCCAGCAGCTCGCAGGGGGCTACCACCGGGGAGCTGTTTTTT.

This clone was seen a few times. The chain is built from TRBV6-6 and TRBJ1-4; TRBD1 aligns across 7 bases. J gave up 8 bases and V 6 bases, and 9 bases lay outside the gene matches. The CDR3 is 14 residues long. The germline CDR1 and CDR2 sequences are MNHNY and SVGAGI (reference sequence). CDR3 DNA sequence: TGTGCCAGCAGCCTGACAGGGCTGGGGGAAAAACTGTTTTTT. Amino acids: CASSLTGLGEKLFF.

This clone has a handful of counts. V and J are TRBV7-2 and TRBJ2-7; possibly TRBD2 for D (6 bases). The CDR3 sequence is 16 residues long. With 3 bases removed from V and 0 bases from J, the gap between germline ends came to 15 bases. From germline, CDR1 is SGHTA and CDR2 FQGNSA. CDR3 coding DNA: TGTGCCAGCAGCTTCCCCCTAGGGCGGGGCTCCTACGAGCAGTACTTC. Its translation: CASSFPLGRGSYEQYF.

This clone was found a few times. The chain recombines TRBV5-6 with TRBJ1-3; unclear D gene. The germline CDR1 and CDR2 sequences are SGHDT and YYEEEE. This CDR3 spans 15 amino acids. V shed 1 base and J shed 0 bases, with 8 bases lying between them. Written as DNA, the CDR3 is TGTGCCAGCAGCTTGCAGGTGTCCTCTGGAAACACCATATATTTT. Amino acids: CASSLQVSSGNTIYF.

In this sample, this clone turned up a few times. The rearrangement uses TRBV7-2 and TRBJ2-2; possible D gene TRBD2, 5 bases. Germline CDR1 SGHTA, CDR2 FQGNSA. V was shortened by 5 bases and J by 4 bases, with 14 bases between the two germline ends. The CDR3 spans 15 residues. The CDR3 is CASSAAAGSTGELFF. In nucleotides, the CDR3 is TGTGCCAGCAGCGCCGCCGCGGGTAGCACCGGGGAGCTGTTTTTT. Looking up the rest from reference TRBV7-2 and TRBJ2-2 gives the full variable domain: GAGVSQSPSNKVTEKGKDVELRCDPISGHTALYWYRQSLGQGLEFLIYFQGNSAPDKSGLPSDRFSAERTGGSVSTLTIQRTQQEDSAVYLCASSAAAGSTGELFFGEGSRLTVL.

V usage is TRBV2 and J usage is TRBJ2-1, with a possible D match to TRBD2 (6 bases). The CDR3 runs 14 residues. Trimming cost V 9 bases and J 12 bases, with 24 bases left between them. CDR1 is SNHLY and CDR2 is FYNNEI in the germline V gene. This CDR3 reads CASGADSTPGRQFF. CDR3 bases: TGTGCCAGTGGAGCGGACTCGACTCCCGGGAGGCAGTTCTTC.

The rearrangement joins TRBV30 to TRBJ2-1; 7 positions agree with TRBD1. The CDR3 runs to 12 residues. The germline V gene has CDR1 GTSNPN and CDR2 SVGIG (reference sequence). J gave up 6 bases and V 3 bases, and 2 bases lay outside the gene matches. The CDR3 coding sequence is TGTGCCTGGAGCCGACAGGGCAATGAGCAGTTCTTC. Protein sequence: CAWSRQGNEQFF.

This chain connects TRBV6-1 to TRBJ1-5, with D perhaps TRBD1 (5 bases). CDR1 is MNHNS, CDR2 SASEGT, per germline. V was shortened by 2 bases and J by 11 bases, with 16 bases between the two germline ends. CDR3 length: 14 amino acids. The CDR3 region is CASSEITGATSQHF. In DNA form, the CDR3 reads TGTGCCAGCAGTGAAATTACAGGCGCAACTTCCCAGCATTTT.

Only a few counts were recorded for this clone. Other DNA sequences in this sample translate to the same CDR3. The rearrangement joins TRBV7-2 to TRBJ1-1; D is undetermined. There are 13 residues in the CDR3. The germline gives CDR1 SGHTA, CDR2 FQGNSA. V was cut by 3 bases and J by 0 bases, with 5 bases left in between. Here the CDR3 reads CASSLYMNTEAFF. CDR3 coding DNA: TGTGCCAGCAGCTTGTATATGAACACTGAAGCTTTCTTT.

This clone turned up a few times. CDR3 region: CASSPLRTSGGAGEQYF. In DNA form, the CDR3 reads TGTGCCAGCAGCCCACTCCGAACTAGCGGGGGGGCCGGCGAGCAGTACTTC. The chain combines TRBV7-2 with TRBJ2-7; 13 nucleotides match TRBD2. With V trimmed by 5 bases and J by 6 bases, 13 bases remained unmatched. CDR3 length: 17 residues. Per germline, CDR1 SGHTA and CDR2 FQGNSA.

The CDR3 DNA follows: TGTGCCAGCAGGGCAGCGGGACAATCCTACAATGAGCAGTTCTTC. It codes for CASRAAGQSYNEQFF. J is TRBJ2-1 and V is TRBV11-2, with D perhaps TRBD2 (7 bases). The CDR3 has 15 residues. Trimming shortened V by 6 bases and J by 1 base, and 13 bases separated the two germline ends. In germline, CDR1 is SGHAT, CDR2 FQNNGV.

The chain carries TRBV30 and TRBJ1-1; D remains ambiguous. Germline CDR1 GTSNPN, CDR2 SVGIG (reference sequence). Trimming cost V 5 bases and J 0 bases, with 7 bases left between them. This CDR3 has 12 residues. The CDR3 DNA is TGTGCCTGGGGACTGATGAACACTGAAGCTTTCTTT. Amino acid sequence: CAWGLMNTEAFF.

V is TRBV30 and J is TRBJ1-2; the match to TRBD1 covers 10 bases. V shed 3 bases and J 7 bases; nucleotides not matched to a gene: 5. CDR1 and CDR2 (germline): GTSNPN, SVGIG (reference sequence). There are 13 residues in the CDR3. Here the CDR3 DNA reads TGTGCCTGGAGCCGGGACAGGGGAGGTGGCTACACCTTC. This encodes CAWSRDRGGGYTF.

This clone was detected a few times. This rearrangement joins TRBV25-1 to TRBJ1-2; D not certain. Trimming shortened V by 7 bases and J by 7 bases, and 13 bases separated the two germline ends. This CDR3 has 12 residues. Looked up from germline, CDR1 is MGHDK and CDR2 is SYGVNS. This CDR3 is CASMATVSGYTF. CDR3 coding DNA: TGTGCCAGCATGGCCACCGTATCTGGCTACACCTTC.